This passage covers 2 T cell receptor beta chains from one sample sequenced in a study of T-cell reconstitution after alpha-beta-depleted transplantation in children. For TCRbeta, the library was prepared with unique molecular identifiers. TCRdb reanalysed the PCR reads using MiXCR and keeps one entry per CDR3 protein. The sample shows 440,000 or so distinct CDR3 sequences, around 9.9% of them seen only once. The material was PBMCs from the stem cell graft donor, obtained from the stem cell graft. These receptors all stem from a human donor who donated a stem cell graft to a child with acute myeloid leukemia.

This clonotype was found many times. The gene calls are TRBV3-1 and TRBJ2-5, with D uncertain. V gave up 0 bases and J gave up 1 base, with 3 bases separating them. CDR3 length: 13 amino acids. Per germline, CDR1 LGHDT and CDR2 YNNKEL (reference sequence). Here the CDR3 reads CASSQEPQETQYF. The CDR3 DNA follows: TGTGCCAGCAGCCAAGAGCCCCAAGAGACCCAGTACTTC.

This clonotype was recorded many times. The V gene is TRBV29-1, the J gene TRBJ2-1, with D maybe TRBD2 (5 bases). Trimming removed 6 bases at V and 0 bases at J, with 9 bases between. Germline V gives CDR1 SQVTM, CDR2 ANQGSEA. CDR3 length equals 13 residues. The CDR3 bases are TGCAGCGTCTACGGGATCTCCTACAATGAGCAGTTCTTC. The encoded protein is CSVYGISYNEQFF.